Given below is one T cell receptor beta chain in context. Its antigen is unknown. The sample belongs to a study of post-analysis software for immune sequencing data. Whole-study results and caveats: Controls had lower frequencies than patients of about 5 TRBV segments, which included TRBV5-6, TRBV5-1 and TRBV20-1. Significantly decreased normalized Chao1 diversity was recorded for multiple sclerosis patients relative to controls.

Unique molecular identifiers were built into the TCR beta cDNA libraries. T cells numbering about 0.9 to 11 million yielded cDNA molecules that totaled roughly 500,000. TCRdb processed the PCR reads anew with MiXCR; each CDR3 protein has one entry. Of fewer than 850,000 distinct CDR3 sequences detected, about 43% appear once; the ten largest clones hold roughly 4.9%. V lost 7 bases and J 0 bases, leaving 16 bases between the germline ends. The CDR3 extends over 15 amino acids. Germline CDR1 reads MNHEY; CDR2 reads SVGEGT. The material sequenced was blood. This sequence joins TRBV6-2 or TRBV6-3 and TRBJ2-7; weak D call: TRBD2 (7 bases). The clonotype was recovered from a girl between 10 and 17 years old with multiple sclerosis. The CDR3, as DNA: TGTGCCAGCACCCCGGGGGGCAAGGGCTCCTACGAGCAGTACTTC. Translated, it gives CASTPGGKGSYEQYF.